The 8 T cell receptor beta chains given below trace back to one sample, sequenced in a study of early stage breast cancer tumors. Sequenced by immunoSEQ multiplex PCR; TCRdb stores in-frame clones only, minus some. The data show about 2,600 clones, about 61% seen once. Sequencing input: normal breast tissue next to the tumor. Receptors originate from a person between 45 and 65 years old with breast cancer.

This clone has only a few counts. This chain connects TRBV6-4 to TRBJ2-2; TRBD2 agrees at 7 bases. Germline values: CDR1 MRHNA, CDR2 SNTAGT. The CDR3 runs 15 residues. J was trimmed by 1 base and V by 5 bases; bases with no gene match: 4. The CDR3: CASSRSSGNTGELFF. The CDR3 DNA follows: TGTGCCAGCAGTAGATCTAGCGGGAACACCGGGGAGCTGTTTTTT.

The chain recombines TRBV13 with TRBJ2-1, with D possibly TRBD2 on 5 matching bases. Trimming shortened V by 3 bases and J by 8 bases, and 17 bases separated the two germline ends. This CDR3 comprises 15 residues. CDR1 and CDR2 from the germline V gene are PRHDT and FYEKMQ (reference sequence). CDR3 in DNA: TGTGCCAGCAGCTTGCGTGAGCGGACCATACATGAGCAGTTCTTC. Translation: CASSLRERTIHEQFF.

This clone has only one observation. This chain links TRBV5-1 with TRBJ2-7; D is tentatively TRBD1 or TRBD2 (5 bases each). Germline V gene lookup returns CDR1 SGHRS and CDR2 YFSETQ. Trimming removed 4 bases from V and 2 bases from J, with 19 bases in between. There are 16 residues in the CDR3. The CDR3 region is CASSEFTGTVAYEQYF. CDR3 sequence (DNA): TGCGCCAGCAGCGAATTTACCGGGACGGTAGCCTACGAGCAGTACTTC.

The chain carries TRBV13 and TRBJ2-5; the match to TRBD2 covers 8 bases. CDR1 and CDR2 from the germline V gene are PRHDT and FYEKMQ (reference sequence). This CDR3 has 19 residues. Trimming cost V 0 bases and J 4 bases; bases outside gene matches: 16. As DNA, the CDR3 is TGTGCCAGCAGCTTAGGATGGGGGGCTAGCGGGCGAAACGGAGAGACCCAGTACTTC. Amino acids: CASSLGWGASGRNGETQYF.

The chain combines TRBV13 with TRBJ2-7; D may correspond to TRBD1 or TRBD2 (5 bases each). Per germline, CDR1 PRHDT and CDR2 FYEKMQ (reference sequence). This CDR3 spans 13 amino acids. Trimming removed 4 bases at V and 3 bases at J, with 10 bases between. CDR3 loop: CASSSSGGYEQYF. The CDR3 DNA sequence: TGTGCCAGCAGCTCCAGTGGGGGCTACGAGCAGTACTTC. Combining the CDR3 with reference TRBV13 and TRBJ2-7 gives the whole variable domain AAGVIQSPRHLIKEKRETATLKCYPIPRHDTVYWYQQGPGQDPQFLISFYEKMQSDKGSIPDRFSAQQFSDYHSELNMSSLELGDSALYFCASSSSGGYEQYFGPGTRLTVT.

The CDR3 DNA follows: TGTGCCAGCAGGATGGGCGGGAATGAGCAGTTCTTC. It specifies CASRMGGNEQFF. V usage is TRBV25-1 and J usage is TRBJ2-1, with a tentative D call TRBD2 (5 bases). Germline V lookup: CDR1 MGHDK, CDR2 SYGVNS. V dropped 6 bases and J dropped 7 bases, with 10 bases sitting between them. The CDR3 is made up of 12 amino acids.

V gene TRBV11-2 combines with J gene TRBJ2-7, with D perhaps matching TRBD1 or TRBD2 (7 bases each). In germline, CDR1 is SGHAT, CDR2 FQNNGV. The CDR3 has 14 amino acids. The V gene lost 5 bases and the J gene lost 5 bases, with 16 bases spanning the gap. The CDR3 loop reads CASSQGGGLDEQYF. The CDR3 nucleotides read TGTGCCAGCAGCCAGGGGGGAGGGCTCGACGAGCAGTACTTC.

The chain links TRBV2 to TRBJ2-3; D not resolved. Trimming removed 6 bases from V and 2 bases from J, with 9 bases in between. The germline V gene encodes CDR1 SNHLY and CDR2 FYNNEI. The CDR3 contains 13 residues. The CDR3 sequence: CASRVLDTDTQYF. The CDR3 bases are TGTGCCAGCAGGGTGTTGGACACAGATACGCAGTATTTT. Based on the CDR3 plus reference TRBV2 and TRBJ2-3, the full variable domain is EPEVTQTPSHQVTQMGQEVILRCVPISNHLYFYWYRQILGQKVEFLVSFYNNEISEKSEIFDDQFSVERPDGSNFTLKIRSTKLEDSAMYFCASRVLDTDTQYFGPGTRLTVL.